This T cell receptor beta chain was captured in a study of CD8 T cells in ankylosing spondylitis. In making TCR beta libraries, quantitative 5'-RACE with molecular barcodes was used. TCRdb re-called the 5' RACE reads through MiXCR, storing one row per CDR3 protein. This repertoire shows around 490,000 distinct CDR3 sequences, less than 6% found once; its top ten account for 3% to 4.5%. This clonotype was recorded at least ten times. What it binds is unknown. Study outcomes and limitations: Significant enrichment of disease-linked clones was reported in matched ankylosing spondylitis synovial fluid. Earlier studies detected some motif variants in reactive arthritis synovial fluid and blood. In peripheral blood, disease-linked CD8+ clones occurred at relatively low frequencies. Several highly homologous variants formed a TCR beta motif that appeared characteristic of ankylosing spondylitis blood.

Per germline, CDR1 MDHEN and CDR2 SYDVKM. Trimming shortened V by 4 bases and J by 0 bases, and 12 bases separated the two germline ends. The CDR3 extends over 15 amino acids. Sequencing was carried out using blood, either unsorted or a sorted T cell fraction (not recorded which). This chain connects TRBV28 to TRBJ1-2; no clear D. This sequence originates from a male donor with ankylosing spondylitis. This CDR3 reads CASSSMSGTNYGYTF. The DNA of the CDR3 is TGTGCCAGCAGTTCAATGTCAGGAACTAACTATGGCTACACCTTC.